This record looks at one TCR beta chain sequence and its context. From PBMCs, CD4+ and CD8+ T cells were sorted. This sample stems from a study of CD8+ T cells in alopecia areata. Reverse transcription of extracted RNA yielded cDNA, which provided the sequencing template. Some clones are missing from TCRdb's copy, which holds only in-frame ones; the method was immunoSEQ multiplex PCR. Here the sample spans some 110,000 clones, around 61% being singletons. The CDR3 is 17 residues long. The germline gives CDR1 SGHNT, CDR2 YYREEE (reference sequence). V shed 1 base and J shed 5 bases, with 21 bases lying between them.

The chain links TRBV5-4 to TRBJ2-5, with D unclear. This sequence was found in a human donor in good health. The specimen was CD4+ T cells sorted from blood. The DNA of the CDR3 is TGTGCCAGCAGCTTGAGGCGAGCGACCCACTCATGGGAGACCCAGTACTTC. Translation: CASSLRRATHSWETQYF.